The next 14 T cell receptor beta chains were all read from a single sample in a study of T-cell reconstitution after alpha-beta-depleted transplantation in children. A library of TCRbeta sequences, prepared with unique molecular identifiers, was generated. TCRdb called the PCR reads again in MiXCR, with one record for every CDR3 protein. The data hold under 250,000 distinct CDR3 sequences, with around 7% observed a single time. Sequencing was performed on PBMCs, taken before TCRalphabeta/CD19-depleted stem cell transplant. The source is a boy between 2 and 10 years old with acute lymphoblastic leukemia, due to receive a stem cell transplant.

The table lists this clonotype with many counts. J is TRBJ1-4 and V is TRBV3-1; TRBD1 matches 10 bases. Germline V gene sequence: CDR1 LGHDT, CDR2 YNNKEL (reference sequence). CDR3 size: 14 residues. V gave up 6 bases and J gave up 8 bases; unmatched junction bases: 6. CDR3 coding DNA: TGTGCCAGCAGTTATCGGGACAGGGGCGAAAAACTGTTTTTT. The encoded protein is CASSYRDRGEKLFF.

J is TRBJ2-7 and V is TRBV28; weak D call: TRBD2 (6 bases). Per germline, CDR1 MDHEN and CDR2 SYDVKM. V was shortened by 5 bases and J by 3 bases, with 17 bases between the two germline ends. This CDR3 is 15 amino acids long. The CDR3 region is CASSPPTRTYYEQYF. DNA for the CDR3: TGTGCCAGCAGTCCCCCGACTAGGACCTACTACGAGCAGTACTTC.

This clonotype has just a few counts. The chain carries TRBV6-5 and TRBJ2-1, with D perhaps TRBD2 (7 bases). The CDR3 is made up of 14 amino acids. The germline V and J ends were trimmed by 0 bases and 5 bases, with 8 bases remaining between them. Germline values: CDR1 MNHEY, CDR2 SVGAGI. The CDR3 nucleotides read TGTGCCAGCAGTTACTCCGGGGGGCACAATGAGCAGTTCTTC. It codes for CASSYSGGHNEQFF.

This clonotype showed up just a few times. The V call is TRBV12-3 or TRBV12-4, the J call TRBJ1-3; TRBD1 is a possible D gene (5 bases). The V end was cut by 3 bases, the J end by 0 bases, with 9 bases between. This CDR3 region has 15 residues. The CDR3 loop reads CASSLGGDSGNTIYF. The CDR3 DNA is TGTGCCAGCAGTTTGGGAGGGGACTCTGGAAACACCATATATTTT.

In this sample, this clonotype turned up many times. V gene TRBV2 combines with J gene TRBJ2-3; the match to TRBD2 covers 12 bases. This CDR3 contains 13 residues. Trimming cost V 10 bases and J 8 bases; bases outside gene matches: 7. Germline V gene data show CDR1 as SNHLY and CDR2 as FYNNEI. CDR3 bases: TGTGCCAACGGACTAGCGGGAAGCGGTACGCAGTATTTT. It encodes CANGLAGSGTQYF.

This clonotype showed up many times. This chain connects TRBV20-1 to TRBJ2-5, with D uncertain. Germline V gene lookup returns CDR1 DFQATT and CDR2 SNEGSKA (reference sequence). The CDR3 is 10 amino acids. The CDR3 sequence: CTPTPGTQYF. In DNA form, the CDR3 reads TGCACCCCCACCCCGGGGACCCAGTACTTC.

This clonotype was seen many times. This chain's CDR3 is CASSQDRDRAPDTQYF. The CDR3 DNA reads as TGCGCCAGCAGCCAAGACCGGGACAGGGCCCCAGATACGCAGTATTTT. The rearrangement uses TRBV4-3 and TRBJ2-3; 9 bases match TRBD1. CDR1 is LGHNA, CDR2 YSLEER, per germline. V shed 0 bases, J shed 4 bases, and the junction held 5 bases outside the gene matches. CDR3 length: 16 amino acids.

The gene calls are TRBV20-1 and TRBJ2-7; TRBD1 is a possible D gene (5 bases). Trimming cost V 3 bases and J 0 bases, with 12 bases left between them. Germline CDR1 is DFQATT and CDR2 is SNEGSKA (reference sequence). The CDR3 length is 14 residues. The DNA for the CDR3 is TGCAGTGCTAGGGTGCAGGGTACCTCCTACGAGCAGTACTTC. This encodes CSARVQGTSYEQYF.

This clonotype was seen at least ten times. The gene calls are TRBV16 and TRBJ2-4, with 8 bases lining up with TRBD1. Germline V gene lookup returns CDR1 KGHSY and CDR2 FQNENV. The CDR3 is 18 residues long. Trimming removed 4 bases from V and 0 bases from J; junction bases left unmatched: 11. CDR3 amino acids: CASSPRDRLILAKNIQYF. The CDR3, as DNA: TGTGCCAGCAGCCCTAGGGACAGGCTGATTCTAGCCAAAAACATTCAGTACTTC.

This clonotype was counted at least ten times. The rearrangement links TRBV28 to TRBJ2-7; D is undetermined. Trimming pared 5 bases from V and 0 bases from J, leaving 11 bases between. The CDR3 length is 14 residues. Per the germline V gene, CDR1 is MDHEN and CDR2 is SYDVKM. The CDR3 loop reads CASSRAFGSYEQYF. CDR3 bases: TGTGCCAGCAGTAGAGCGTTTGGCTCCTACGAGCAGTACTTC. The full variable domain, with the rest looked up from reference TRBV28 and TRBJ2-7, is DVKVTQSSRYLVKRTGEKVFLECVQDMDHENMFWYRQDPGLGLRLIYFSYDVKMKEKGDIPEGYSVSREKKERFSLILESASTNQTSMYLCASSRAFGSYEQYFGPGTRLTVT.

V is TRBV6-2 or TRBV6-3 and J is TRBJ2-1; no firm D call. There are 12 residues in the CDR3. Trimming took 2 bases from V and 15 from J, leaving 14 bases between them. Germline CDR1 is MNHEY and CDR2 is SVGEGT. CDR3 DNA sequence: TGTGCCAGCAGTTACGGCGCTAGTGACCTGTTCTTC. Protein sequence: CASSYGASDLFF.

This clonotype was observed many times. V usage is TRBV9 and J usage is TRBJ2-1; D possibly corresponds to TRBD2 (6 bases). This CDR3 comprises 17 residues. CDR1 and CDR2 from the germline V gene are SGDLS and YYNGEE. The V end lost 0 bases, the J end lost 3 bases, and 16 bases lay between the germline ends. CDR3 DNA sequence: TGTGCCAGCAGCGTAGGTGCCCGCGGGGAGGTCTACAATGAGCAGTTCTTC. Translation gives CASSVGARGEVYNEQFF.

This clonotype showed up many times. One end of the junction is discordant with germline, which a read error may explain. This chain connects TRBV7-7 to TRBJ2-1; perhaps TRBD1 as D (5 bases). The CDR3 is 14 amino acids. Per the germline V gene, CDR1 is SSHAT and CDR2 is FNYEAQ (reference sequence). The DNA for the CDR3 is TGTGCTAGCAGCTTGGACAACTCCTACAATGAGCAGTTCTTC. Amino acids: CASSLDNSYNEQFF. The whole variable domain, filled in from reference TRBV7-7 and TRBJ2-1, reads GAGVSQSPRYKVTKRGQDVTLRCDPISSHATLYWYQQALGQGPEFLTYFNYEAQPDKSGLPSDRFSAERPEGSISTLTIQRTEQRDSAMYRCASSLDNSYNEQFFGPGTRLTVL.

The sample holds many counts of this clonotype. This chain uses TRBV29-1 with TRBJ2-2; D is uncertain. Germline V gene data show CDR1 as SQVTM and CDR2 as ANQGSEA. The V end lost 5 bases, the J end lost 0 bases, and 13 bases lay between the germline ends. This CDR3 has 15 amino acids. The CDR3 region is CSVSVRPTNTGELFF. DNA for the CDR3: TGCAGCGTTTCCGTTCGACCCACGAACACCGGGGAGCTGTTTTTT.